This T cell receptor (beta chain) appears in the sequencing data of a study of early T cells in non-severe SARS-CoV-2 infection. Study context: Sequencing input comprised bulk RNA from unsorted whole blood; chain pairing was not available. Overall study findings and caveats: Lookups in VDJdb leaned toward anti-spike CD8 responses and missed private and CD4 specificities.

CDR3 length: 15 amino acids. CDR1 and CDR2 from the germline V gene are SGHTA and FQGNSA. Trimming removed 5 bases from V and 6 bases from J, with 17 bases in between. Individual cDNA molecules were tagged with unique molecular identifiers. Using its own MiXCR run on the 5' RACE reads, TCRdb lists one record per CDR3 protein. This table has tens of thousands of distinct CDR3 sequences, 9.4% appearing once. This clonotype was found many times. Its antigen is as yet unknown. This TCR was recovered from an adult who was a healthcare worker with PCR-confirmed SARS-CoV-2 infection or an uninfected control (not recorded which). The chain recombines TRBV7-2 with TRBJ1-5; D not resolved. The sequencing used whole blood, collected at baseline. The CDR3 bases are TGTGCCAGCAGCCGTTTAGCGGGCGCCGGTCAGCCCCAGCATTTT. Amino acid sequence: CASSRLAGAGQPQHF.